The clone carrying this T cell receptor (beta chain) was counted between two and nine times. Its antigen is not known. The data are from a study of shared clonotypes between healthy human individuals. The study's findings and limits: Represented genetic and exposure-history diversity was restricted by having few donors.

Germline CDR1 SNHLY, CDR2 FYNNEI. CDR3 length equals 14 residues. The ends were cut back, 3 bases at V and 0 bases at J, with 6 bases in the middle. Original data processing: For the immunoSEQ data, sequences were junction-only without quality scores, so filtering differed. TCRdb's table, derived via immunoSEQ multiplex PCR, lists solely in-frame clones and lacks some. D and trimming were read from the DNA, whereas the V and J calls and clone size are those reported in that table. The table shows over a million clones, with about four fifths occurring only once. The sample taken for sequencing was memory CD4+ T cells from PBMCs. Indicated subset: CD45RA-negative fraction. This chain uses TRBV2 with TRBJ1-3, with no clear D. The origin of this receptor is a man aged 18 to 29 in good health. Some clones in this sample may be carry-over from other donors' samples. The CDR3 sequence: CASSDSHSGNTIYF. CDR3 coding DNA: TGTGCCAGCAGTGACAGTCACTCTGGAAACACCATATATTTT. Complete variable domain (other parts from reference TRBV2 and TRBJ1-3): EPEVTQTPSHQVTQMGQEVILRCVPISNHLYFYWYRQILGQKVEFLVSFYNNEISEKSEIFDDQFSVERPDGSNFTLKIRSTKLEDSAMYFCASSDSHSGNTIYFGEGSWLTVV.